These T cell receptor beta chains were read from a single sample in a study of technical replicates of blood from a handful of donors. Repertoires were generated with immunoSEQ multiplex PCR, while TCRdb's copy carries only in-frame clones and drops some. This sample carries about 67,000 clones, 95% to 98% of them seen once, and the ten largest clones take under 0.3%. Sequenced sample: T cells isolated from PBMCs. The receptors stem from a human donor in good health. The conserved cysteine and the conserved F or W are not part of the CDR3 here.

j_call	v_call	cdr3_aa
TRBJ2-7	TRBV6-5	ASQGRIPVGEQY
TRBJ1-2	TRBV5-8	ASSLVQGRQGYT
TRBJ2-5	TRBV7-8	ASSLARGGETQY
TRBJ2-7	TRBV7-2	ASSLFRYYEQY
TRBJ2-1	TRBV4-3	ASSQEAGTNEQF
TRBJ2-1	TRBV2	ASGRLAGGHEQF
TRBJ1-4	TRBV7-6	ASSFNVQFNEKLF
TRBJ2-2	TRBV30	AWNTGLNTGELF
TRBJ2-1	TRBV9	ASSALGPHSYNEQF
TRBJ2-1	TRBV13	ASSFGTSVYNEQF
TRBJ2-3	TRBV5-6	ASSFSGQGPLQDTQY
TRBJ1-4	TRBV2	ASMPAEGQGDNGEKLF
TRBJ1-4	TRBV27	ASSLNRANEKLF
TRBJ1-2	TRBV10-3	AAAIQGSGVYGYT
TRBJ2-2	TRBV30	AWSVGRVIGELF
TRBJ1-1	TRBV9	ASSYRGGLDTEAF